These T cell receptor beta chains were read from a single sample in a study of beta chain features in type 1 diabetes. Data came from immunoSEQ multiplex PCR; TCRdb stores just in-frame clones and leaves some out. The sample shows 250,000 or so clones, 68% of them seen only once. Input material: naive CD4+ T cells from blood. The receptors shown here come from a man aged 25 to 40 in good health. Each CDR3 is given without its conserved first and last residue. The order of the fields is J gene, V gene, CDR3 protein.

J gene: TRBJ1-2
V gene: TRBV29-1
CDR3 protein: SALTGEEGYT

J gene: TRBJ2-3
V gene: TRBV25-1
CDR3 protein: ASSELWSSTDTQY

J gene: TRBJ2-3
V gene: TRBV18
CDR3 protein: ASSPSSTDTQY

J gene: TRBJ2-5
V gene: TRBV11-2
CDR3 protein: ASSLGTGGRKTQY

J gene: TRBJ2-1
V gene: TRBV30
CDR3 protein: AWSGGTRKTNEQF

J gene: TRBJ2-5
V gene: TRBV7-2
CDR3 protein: ASSLSGLAGGKETQY

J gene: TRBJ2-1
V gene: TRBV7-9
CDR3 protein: ASSLGGGYNEQF

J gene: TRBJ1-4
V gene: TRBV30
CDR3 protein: AWNLGEGEKLF

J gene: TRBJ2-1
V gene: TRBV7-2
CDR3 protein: ASSPWGELYNEQF

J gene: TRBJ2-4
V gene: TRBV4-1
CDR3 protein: ASSQELAKNIQY

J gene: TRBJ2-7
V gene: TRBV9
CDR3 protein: ASSVQSLAGSYEQY

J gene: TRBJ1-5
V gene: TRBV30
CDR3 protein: AWRQGASNQPQH

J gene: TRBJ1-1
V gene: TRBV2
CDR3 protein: ASSEQANTEAF

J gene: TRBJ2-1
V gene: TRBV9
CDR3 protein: ASSARLGYNEQF

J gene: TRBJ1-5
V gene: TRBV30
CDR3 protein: ASEGDSNQPQH

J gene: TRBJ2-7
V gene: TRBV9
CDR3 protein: ASSSGLEQY

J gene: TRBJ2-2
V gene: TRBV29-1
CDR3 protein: SVNRASGELF

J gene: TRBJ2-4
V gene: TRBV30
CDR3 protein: AWRGALDIQY

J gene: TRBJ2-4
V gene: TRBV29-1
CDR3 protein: SVGGLAKNIQY

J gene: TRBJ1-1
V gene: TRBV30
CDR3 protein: AWSAGAGYTEAF

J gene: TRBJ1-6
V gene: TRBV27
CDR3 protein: ATGDRNNSPLH

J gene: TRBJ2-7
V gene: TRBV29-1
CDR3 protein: SVGPRDRGQEEQY

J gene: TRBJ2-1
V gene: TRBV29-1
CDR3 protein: SGRYYNEQF

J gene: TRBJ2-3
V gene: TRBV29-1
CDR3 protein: SVEGLAGGDTQY

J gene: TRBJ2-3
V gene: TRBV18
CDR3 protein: ASSGPDTQY

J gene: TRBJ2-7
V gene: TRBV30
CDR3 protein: AWRGLAGSYEQY

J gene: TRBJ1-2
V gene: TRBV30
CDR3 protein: AWKRGSRYGYT

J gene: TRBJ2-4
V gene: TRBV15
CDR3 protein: ATSHGTSGERNIQY

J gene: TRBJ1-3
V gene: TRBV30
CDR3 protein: AGRNSGNTIY

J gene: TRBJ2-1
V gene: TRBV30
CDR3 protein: AWSSTEQF

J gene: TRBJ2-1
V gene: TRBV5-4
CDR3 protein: ASSLVRDDEQF

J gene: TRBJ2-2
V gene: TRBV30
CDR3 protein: AWGSNTGELF

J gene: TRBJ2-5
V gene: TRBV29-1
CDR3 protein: SVGTLLQETQY

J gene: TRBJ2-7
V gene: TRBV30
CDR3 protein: AWRRGLYEQY

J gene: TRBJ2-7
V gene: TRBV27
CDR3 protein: ASSLREGYEQY

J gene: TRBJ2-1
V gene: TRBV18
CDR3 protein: ASSTERTSGMGNEQF

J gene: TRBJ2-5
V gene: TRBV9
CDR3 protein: ASSVGLAGTQETQY

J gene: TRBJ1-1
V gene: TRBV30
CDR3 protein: AWEEDSKGAEAF

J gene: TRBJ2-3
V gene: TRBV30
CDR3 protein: AWSGSAYSTDTQY

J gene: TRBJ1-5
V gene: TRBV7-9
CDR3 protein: ASSPSREQPQH

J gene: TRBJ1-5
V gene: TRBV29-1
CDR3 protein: SVAQGPNQPQH

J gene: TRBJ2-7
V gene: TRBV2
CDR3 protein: ASSSIYEQY

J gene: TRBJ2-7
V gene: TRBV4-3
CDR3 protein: ASSQEIGSSYEQY

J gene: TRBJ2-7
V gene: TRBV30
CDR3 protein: AWSKGVDDEQY

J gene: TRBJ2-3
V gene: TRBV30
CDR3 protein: AWSPDYNTQY

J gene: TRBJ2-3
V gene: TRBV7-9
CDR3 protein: ASSLMYSTDTQY

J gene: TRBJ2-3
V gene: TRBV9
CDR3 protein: ASSGPVKGRSTDTQY

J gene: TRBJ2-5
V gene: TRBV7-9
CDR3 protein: ASVQVETQY

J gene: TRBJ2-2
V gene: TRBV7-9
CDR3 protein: ASSLDRGNTGELF

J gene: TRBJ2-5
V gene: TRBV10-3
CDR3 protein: AIADSAPETQY

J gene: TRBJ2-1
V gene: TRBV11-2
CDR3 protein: ASSLALAGRSNYEQF

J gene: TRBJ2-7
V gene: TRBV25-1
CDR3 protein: ASSELGAYEQY

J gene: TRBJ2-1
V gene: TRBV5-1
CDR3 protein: ASSIRGWNEQF

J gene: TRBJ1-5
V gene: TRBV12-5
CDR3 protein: ASGPTGDQPQH